The 2 T cell receptor beta chains reported below all come from one sample, sequenced in a study of early T cells in non-severe SARS-CoV-2 infection. MiXCR, applied by TCRdb to the 5' RACE reads, yields one record per CDR3 protein. There are about 81,000 distinct CDR3 sequences in the sample; 6% to 7% occur only once, and less than 9.5% lies in the top ten. Sequencing input: whole blood. These receptors all stem from an adult who was a healthcare worker with PCR-confirmed SARS-CoV-2 infection or an uninfected control (not recorded which).

This clonotype was seen more than once but under ten times. The chain uses TRBV29-1 and TRBJ2-1; 11 bases align to TRBD2. The CDR3 has 14 amino acids. V trimming: 4 bases; J trimming: 7 bases; junction bases outside the gene matches: 6. CDR1 SQVTM and CDR2 ANQGSEA come from the germline V gene. The CDR3 sequence is CSVGLAGPGNEQFF. In DNA, the CDR3 is TGCAGCGTTGGACTAGCGGGACCTGGAAATGAGCAGTTCTTC.

The CDR3 is CASSLASGYYNEQFF. The CDR3 nucleotides are TGTGCCAGCAGCTTAGCTAGCGGCTACTACAATGAGCAGTTCTTC. The J gene is TRBJ2-1, the V gene TRBV7-9; D might be TRBD2 (6 bases). Per the germline V gene, CDR1 is SEHNR and CDR2 is FQNEAQ (reference sequence). The V and J ends lost 0 bases and 3 bases respectively, with 9 bases between them. CDR3 size: 15 residues. The full variable domain, with the rest looked up from reference TRBV7-9 and TRBJ2-1, is DTGVSQNPRHKITKRGQNVTFRCDPISEHNRLYWYRQTLGQGPEFLTYFQNEAQLEKSRLLSDRFSAERPKGSFSTLEIQRTEQGDSAMYLCASSLASGYYNEQFFGPGTRLTVL.